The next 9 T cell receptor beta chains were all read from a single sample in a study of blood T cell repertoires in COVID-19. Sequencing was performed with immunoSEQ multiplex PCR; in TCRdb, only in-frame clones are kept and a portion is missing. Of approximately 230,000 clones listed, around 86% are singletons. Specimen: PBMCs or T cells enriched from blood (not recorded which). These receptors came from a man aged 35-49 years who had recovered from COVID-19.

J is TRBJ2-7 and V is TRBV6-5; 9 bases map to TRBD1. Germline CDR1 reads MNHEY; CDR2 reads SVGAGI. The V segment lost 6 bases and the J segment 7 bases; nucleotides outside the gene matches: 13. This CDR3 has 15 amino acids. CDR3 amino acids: CASSPFAGTGLEQYF. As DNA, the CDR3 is TGTGCCAGCAGCCCATTCGCCGGGACAGGGCTTGAGCAGTACTTC.

CDR3 sequence: CATSREGAYYGELFF. DNA of the CDR3: TGTGCCACCAGCAGAGAGGGAGCATATTACGGGGAGCTGTTTTTT. This chain uses TRBV15 with TRBJ2-2; possible D gene TRBD2, 5 bases. CDR1 is LNHNV and CDR2 is YYDKDF in the germline V gene (reference sequence). The CDR3 spans 15 residues. The V and J ends lost 0 bases and 7 bases respectively, with 12 bases between them.

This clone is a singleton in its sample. For the CDR3, the DNA is TGTGCCAGCAGCCCGGGCGGGGCACCCTACGAGCAGTACTTC. This encodes CASSPGGAPYEQYF. This chain links TRBV3-1 (or the pseudogene TRBV3-2) with TRBJ2-7, with TRBD2 as a possible D gene (6 bases). CDR1 and CDR2 from the germline V gene are LGHDT and YNNKEL (reference sequence). CDR3 length: 14 residues. V was pared by 4 bases and J by 2 bases, with 12 bases between.

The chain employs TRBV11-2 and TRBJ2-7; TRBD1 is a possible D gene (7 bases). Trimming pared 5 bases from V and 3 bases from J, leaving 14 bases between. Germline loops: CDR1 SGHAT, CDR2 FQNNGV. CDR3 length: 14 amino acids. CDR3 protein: CASSQGGVSYEQYF. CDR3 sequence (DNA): TGTGCCAGCAGCCAGGGGGGCGTAAGCTACGAGCAGTACTTC.

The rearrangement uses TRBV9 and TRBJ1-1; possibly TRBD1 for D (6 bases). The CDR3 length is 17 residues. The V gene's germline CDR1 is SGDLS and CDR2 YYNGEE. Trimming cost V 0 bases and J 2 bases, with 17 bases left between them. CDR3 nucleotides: TGTGCCAGCAGCGTAGCTGTTAGGACAGCGAGTAACACTGAAGCTTTCTTT. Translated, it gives CASSVAVRTASNTEAFF. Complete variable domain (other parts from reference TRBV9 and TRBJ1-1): DSGVTQTPKHLITATGQRVTLRCSPRSGDLSVYWYQQSLDQGLQFLIQYYNGEERAKGNILERFSAQQFPDLHSELNLSSLELGDSALYFCASSVAVRTASNTEAFFGQGTRLTVV.

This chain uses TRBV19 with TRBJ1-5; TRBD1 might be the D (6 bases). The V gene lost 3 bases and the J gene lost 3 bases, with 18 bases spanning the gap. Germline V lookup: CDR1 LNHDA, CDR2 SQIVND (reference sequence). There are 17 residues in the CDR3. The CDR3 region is CASSIGTTGGNNQPQHF. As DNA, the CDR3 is TGTGCCAGTAGTATTGGCACGACAGGCGGTAACAATCAGCCCCAGCATTTT.

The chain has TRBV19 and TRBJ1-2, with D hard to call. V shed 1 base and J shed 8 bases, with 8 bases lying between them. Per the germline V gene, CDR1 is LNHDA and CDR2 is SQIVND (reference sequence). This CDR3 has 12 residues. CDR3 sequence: CASSIGAIGYTF. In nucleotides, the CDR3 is TGTGCCAGTAGTATAGGGGCAATAGGCTACACCTTC.

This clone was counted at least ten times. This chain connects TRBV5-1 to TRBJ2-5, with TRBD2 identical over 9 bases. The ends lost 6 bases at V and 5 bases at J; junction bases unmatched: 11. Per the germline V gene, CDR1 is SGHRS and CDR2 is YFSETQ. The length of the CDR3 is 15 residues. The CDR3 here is CASKAGGLSGETQYF. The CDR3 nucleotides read TGCGCCAGCAAGGCGGGAGGGCTATCGGGGGAGACCCAGTACTTC.

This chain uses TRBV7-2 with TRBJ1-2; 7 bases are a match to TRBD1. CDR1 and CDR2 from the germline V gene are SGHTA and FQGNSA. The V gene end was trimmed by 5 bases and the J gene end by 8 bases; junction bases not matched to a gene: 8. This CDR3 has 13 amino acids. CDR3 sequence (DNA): TGTGCCAGCAGCCCGGGACAGCAAGGCGGCTACACCTTC. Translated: CASSPGQQGGYTF.